The rows below give T cell receptor beta chains drawn from one sample of a study of monozygotic twins with inflammatory bowel disease. TCRdb derives one entry per CDR3 protein from the 5' RACE reads, leaving out DNA. Its table lists around 210,000 distinct CDR3 sequences. The sequenced sample consisted of blood. The receptor source for this set is a human donor with ulcerative colitis or Crohn's disease, or a healthy co-twin of an affected twin (not recorded which). Both conserved end residues are part of each CDR3.

v_gene: TRBV13
j_gene: TRBJ1-2
CDR3aa: CASSFGTGDYGYTF

v_gene: TRBV20-1
j_gene: TRBJ2-3
CDR3aa: CSARSLTWGIDTQYF

v_gene: TRBV6-5
j_gene: TRBJ1-2
CDR3aa: CASSYLGGYTF

v_gene: TRBV20-1
j_gene: TRBJ1-4
CDR3aa: CSARVLGGPNEKLFF

v_gene: TRBV9
j_gene: TRBJ2-1
CDR3aa: CASSVATVGGMAEQFF

v_gene: TRBV4-1
j_gene: TRBJ2-7
CDR3aa: CASSQASSYGTGSYEQYF

v_gene: TRBV7-8
j_gene: TRBJ2-2
CDR3aa: CASSFLFTNTGELFF

v_gene: TRBV27
j_gene: TRBJ2-1
CDR3aa: CASSSTNEQFF

v_gene: TRBV25-1
j_gene: TRBJ1-1
CDR3aa: CASSQRTLNTEAFF

v_gene: TRBV7-2
j_gene: TRBJ1-5
CDR3aa: CASSTSGTGNQPQHF

v_gene: TRBV12-3/TRBV12-4
j_gene: TRBJ2-3
CDR3aa: CASSHLAGATMTDTQYF

v_gene: TRBV5-6
j_gene: TRBJ1-4
CDR3aa: CASSPGTFNGKLFF

v_gene: TRBV20-1
j_gene: TRBJ2-5
CDR3aa: CSASRGRQETQYF

v_gene: TRBV5-1
j_gene: TRBJ1-3
CDR3aa: CASSRGQGSSSGNTIYF

v_gene: TRBV28
j_gene: TRBJ1-1
CDR3aa: CASSPKWEIRPSQALNTEAFF

v_gene: TRBV10-3
j_gene: TRBJ2-3
CDR3aa: CAIRGAGGPDTQYF

v_gene: TRBV20-1
j_gene: TRBJ1-1
CDR3aa: CSASGRASSEAFF

v_gene: TRBV20-1
j_gene: TRBJ2-7
CDR3aa: CSARDPITGFEQYF

v_gene: TRBV5-1
j_gene: TRBJ2-5
CDR3aa: CASGNGPFEETQYF

v_gene: TRBV20-1
j_gene: TRBJ2-7
CDR3aa: CSARPSGEYEQYF

v_gene: TRBV12-3/TRBV12-4
j_gene: TRBJ2-1
CDR3aa: CASSSPPGQGTGDEQFF

v_gene: TRBV7-3
j_gene: TRBJ2-3
CDR3aa: CASSTGLAEDTQYF

v_gene: TRBV6-1
j_gene: TRBJ1-5
CDR3aa: CASSEAYNQPQHF

v_gene: TRBV11-2
j_gene: TRBJ2-5
CDR3aa: CASSLDMAKETQYF

v_gene: TRBV20-1
j_gene: TRBJ2-3
CDR3aa: CSARADRGDTQYF

v_gene: TRBV20-1
j_gene: TRBJ2-7
CDR3aa: CSARGDSYEQYF

v_gene: TRBV7-9
j_gene: TRBJ1-1
CDR3aa: CASSLAASNTEAFF

v_gene: TRBV9
j_gene: TRBJ2-7
CDR3aa: CASSSRDSDYEQYF

v_gene: TRBV20-1
j_gene: TRBJ2-2
CDR3aa: CSARVGTPTGELFF

v_gene: TRBV7-2
j_gene: TRBJ2-3
CDR3aa: CASSYKGPTDTQYF

v_gene: TRBV27
j_gene: TRBJ2-7
CDR3aa: CASSWAGASYEQYF

v_gene: TRBV11-2
j_gene: TRBJ2-3
CDR3aa: CASKEINTQYF

v_gene: TRBV5-5
j_gene: TRBJ1-2
CDR3aa: CASNPDRALYGYTF

v_gene: TRBV12-3/TRBV12-4
j_gene: TRBJ1-2
CDR3aa: CASTVIQGSYGYTF

v_gene: TRBV5-1
j_gene: TRBJ1-4
CDR3aa: CASSLAGTANEKLFF

v_gene: TRBV5-1
j_gene: TRBJ1-1
CDR3aa: CASSPSRGGNTEAFF

v_gene: TRBV20-1
j_gene: TRBJ2-3
CDR3aa: CSASGQHTDTQYF

v_gene: TRBV4-3
j_gene: TRBJ1-1
CDR3aa: CASSQDSRQGVGTEAFF

v_gene: TRBV5-1
j_gene: TRBJ1-5
CDR3aa: CASSLEGWGQPQHF

v_gene: TRBV5-1
j_gene: TRBJ2-1
CDR3aa: CASSLAGGNNEQFF

v_gene: TRBV12-3/TRBV12-4
j_gene: TRBJ1-4
CDR3aa: CASRPRAGGEKLFF

v_gene: TRBV29-1
j_gene: TRBJ2-7
CDR3aa: CSARGNGYEQYF

v_gene: TRBV29-1
j_gene: TRBJ2-7
CDR3aa: CSVPGQGRLGEQYF

v_gene: TRBV28
j_gene: TRBJ2-5
CDR3aa: CACRDQETQYF

v_gene: TRBV3-1
j_gene: TRBJ1-6
CDR3aa: CASSTGQNSPLHF

v_gene: TRBV12-3/TRBV12-4
j_gene: TRBJ1-3
CDR3aa: CASRARTPGNTIYF

v_gene: TRBV4-1
j_gene: TRBJ2-1
CDR3aa: CASSQDSRYNEQFF

v_gene: TRBV10-3
j_gene: TRBJ2-3
CDR3aa: CAIRGGTGAPDTQYF

v_gene: TRBV21-1
j_gene: TRBJ2-5
CDR3aa: CASRRAGEGAQYF

v_gene: TRBV1
j_gene: TRBJ1-1
CDR3aa: CTSSRWNRVNTEAFF

v_gene: TRBV5-4
j_gene: TRBJ1-1
CDR3aa: CASSSEGVRTEAFF